The 11 T cell receptor beta chains reported below all come from one sample, sequenced in a study of shared clonotypes between healthy human individuals. Sequenced by immunoSEQ multiplex PCR; TCRdb stores in-frame clones only, minus some. The top ten hold roughly 0.55% of the sample, which has about 1.1 million clones, around 82% seen once. Specimen: memory CD4+ T cells from PBMCs. The subset: CD45RA-negative fraction. These receptors came from a man aged 18-30 years in good health. Some clones in this sample may be carry-over from other donors' samples.

The V call is TRBV14, the J call TRBJ2-1; D is unresolved. Looked up from germline, CDR1 is SGHDN and CDR2 is FVKESK. V gave up 6 bases and J gave up 5 bases, with 14 bases separating them. The CDR3 consists of 14 residues. CDR3 amino acids: CASRANLMNNEQFF. In DNA form, the CDR3 reads TGTGCCAGCAGGGCTAACTTGATGAACAATGAGCAGTTCTTC.

This clone has a single count. V gene TRBV5-5 combines with J gene TRBJ2-7; 11 nucleotides agree with TRBD2. Germline V gene data show CDR1 as SGHKS and CDR2 as YYEKEE (reference sequence). The CDR3 length is 19 residues. Unmatched junction bases numbered 15, after V lost 4 bases and J lost 0 bases. The DNA for the CDR3 is TGTGCCAGCAGCACCGGGACTCCAAGGACTAGCGGGCTCTCCTACGAGCAGTACTTC. Protein product: CASSTGTPRTSGLSYEQYF.

This chain joins TRBV7-8 and TRBJ2-7; no clear D gene. Germline assignment: CDR1 SGHVS and CDR2 FQNEAQ. This CDR3 contains 15 residues. V was trimmed by 0 bases and J by 0 bases, leaving 9 bases between them. Written as DNA, the CDR3 is TGTGCCAGCAGCTTAGCGGCCCTTAGCTCCTACGAGCAGTACTTC. Residues: CASSLAALSSYEQYF.

The gene calls are TRBV6-5 and TRBJ1-2; a weak D match, TRBD1 (6 bases). V was clipped by 10 bases and J by 1 base, with 10 bases between them. Germline values: CDR1 MNHEY, CDR2 SVGAGI. This CDR3 comprises 12 residues. DNA of the CDR3: TGTGCCACCTACAGGGATAACTATGGCTACACCTTC. Protein product: CATYRDNYGYTF.

With regard to this clone: A read error is possible here, since a much larger clone lies one base away. The rearrangement joins TRBV28 to TRBJ1-5; D not certain. Germline CDR1 and CDR2: MDHEN and SYDVKM. The CDR3 sequence is 14 residues long. The chain's CDR3 is CAGSERAGNQPQHF. The CDR3 bases are TGTGCCGGCAGCGAAAGGGCCGGCAATCAGCCCCAGCATTTT. Using reference TRBV28 and TRBJ1-5 for the parts outside the CDR3, the full variable domain is DVKVTQSSRYLVKRTGEKVFLECVQDMDHENMFWYRQDPGLGLRLIYFSYDVKMKEKGDIPEGYSVSREKKERFSLILESASTNQTSMYLCAGSERAGNQPQHFGDGTRLSIL.

The V call is TRBV25-1, the J call TRBJ1-1; D gene ambiguous. Trimming left V 7 bases short and J 3 bases short, with 9 bases between. There are 12 residues in the CDR3. Germline CDR1 MGHDK, CDR2 SYGVNS. The CDR3 region has the DNA TGTGCCAGCACCTCCGGACACACTGAAGCTTTCTTT. Translated, it gives CASTSGHTEAFF.

The V gene is TRBV15, the J gene TRBJ2-5; D gene uncertain. Germline V gene sequence: CDR1 LNHNV, CDR2 YYDKDF (reference sequence). V was pared by 6 bases and J by 5 bases, with 4 bases between. CDR3 length equals 10 residues. CDR3 loop: CATRGETQYF. The CDR3 region has the DNA TGTGCCACCAGAGGGGAGACCCAGTACTTC.

This clone was seen a handful of times. The rearrangement uses TRBV28 and TRBJ2-7; D might be TRBD1 (5 bases). The germline V gene encodes CDR1 MDHEN and CDR2 SYDVKM. The CDR3 contains 14 residues. Trimming removed 6 bases at V and 3 bases at J, with 15 bases between. The CDR3 region has the DNA TGTGCCAGCAGGGGTCGGAAAGGGGACTACGAGCAGTACTTC. Translating gives CASRGRKGDYEQYF.

V usage is TRBV7-9 and J usage is TRBJ2-5, with TRBD2 matching 9 bases. Germline V gene lookup returns CDR1 SEHNR and CDR2 FQNEAQ (reference sequence). V lost 5 bases to trimming and J lost 5 bases; unmatched junction nucleotides: 3. The CDR3 has 13 amino acids. The CDR3 protein is CASSQAGGETQYF. The DNA for the CDR3 is TGTGCCAGCAGCCAGGCGGGAGGGGAGACCCAGTACTTC.

J is TRBJ1-5 and V is TRBV28; 10 nucleotides agree with TRBD1. Per the germline V gene, CDR1 is MDHEN and CDR2 is SYDVKM. The CDR3 extends over 18 amino acids. Trimming cost V 5 bases and J 1 base; bases outside gene matches: 11. CDR3 sequence: CASSVRLGTGASNQPQHF. The CDR3 DNA is TGTGCCAGCAGTGTCCGTTTGGGGACAGGGGCGAGCAATCAGCCCCAGCATTTT.

This clone was recorded many times. The chain is built from TRBV5-4 and TRBJ2-7, with 9 bases lining up with TRBD1. This CDR3 is built from 16 residues. The V gene's germline CDR1 is SGHNT and CDR2 YYREEE (reference sequence). With 4 bases clipped from V and 6 bases from J, the junction kept 14 bases outside the gene matches. CDR3 bases: TGTGCCAGCAGCCCCGGGACAGGGTCCTTGTCGCGCGAGCAGTACTTC. Amino acid sequence: CASSPGTGSLSREQYF. Supplemented by reference TRBV5-4 and TRBJ2-7, the full variable domain reads ETGVTQSPTHLIKTRGQQVTLRCSSQSGHNTVSWYQQALGQGPQFIFQYYREEENGRGNFPPRFSGLQFPNYSSELNVNALELDDSALYLCASSPGTGSLSREQYFGPGTRLTVT.